This T cell receptor (beta chain) was captured in a study of cytomegalovirus exposure and HLA in healthy donors. On the study more broadly: Most genotyped donors, approximately 81% of about 430, had Caucasian-associated genetic ancestry.

This PCR relied on a set of 60 Vbeta primers and 13 Jbeta primers. Profiled with immunoSEQ multiplex PCR; TCRdb holds only in-frame clones, not every one. Among approximately 150,000 clones, around 80% were seen once, and the ten largest hold about 2.2%. Looked up from germline, CDR1 is LNHDA and CDR2 is SQIVND (reference sequence). The junction had 7 bases not matched to a gene; V was cut back by 6 bases and J by 7 bases. This CDR3 is 15 amino acids long. Of note for this clone: What it binds is unknown.

Study results and caveats: Researchers counted around 180 TCR beta chains as cytomegalovirus-associated. Analyses of presence/absence relied on an assumption of roughly uniform sequencing depth across donors. With DRB1 most and HLA-C fewest, TCR association rates differed between HLA loci in a later analysis.

The specimen sequenced was PBMCs. This rearrangement joins TRBV19 to TRBJ1-6, with 9 bases that match TRBD1. The clonotype comes from a male donor in good health and CMV-seronegative. CDR3 nucleotide sequence: TGTGCCAGTAGGGGACAGGGAGCCCCAAATTCACCCCTCCACTTT. Protein sequence: CASRGQGAPNSPLHF.